A single sample gave rise to the 21 T cell receptor beta chains below, sequenced in a study of cytomegalovirus exposure and HLA in healthy donors. The PCR was carried out with 60 Vbeta primers and 13 Jbeta primers. Data came from immunoSEQ multiplex PCR; TCRdb stores just in-frame clones and leaves some out. The sample includes around 120,000 clones, 55% to 75% of them seen just once. What was sequenced was PBMCs. The receptors derive from a man aged 30 to 45 in good health and CMV-seropositive.

This clone was seen a few times. CDR3 residues: CASSPPGPGNTIYF. The CDR3 coding sequence is TGCGCCAGCAGCCCGCCAGGGCCTGGAAACACCATATATTTT. This rearrangement joins TRBV23-1 to TRBJ1-3; the D gene is possibly TRBD1 (5 bases). TRBV23-1 is identified as an open reading frame with a role that is uncertain. Between the trimmed V and J ends, which lost 6 bases and 2 bases, there was a span of 11 bases. The CDR3 length is 14 residues.

As concerns this clone: Its ends do not fully match the called genes, so a read error is possible. The chain is built from TRBV7-7 and TRBJ2-1, with 10 bases that match TRBD2. Germline CDR1 and CDR2: SSHAT and FNYEAQ (reference sequence). The CDR3 sequence is 14 residues long. In nucleotides, the CDR3 is TGTGCTAGCAGCGCGACTAGCGGGCTAAATGAGCAGTTCTTC. Its protein product is CASSATSGLNEQFF. The entire variable domain, with the rest obtained from reference TRBV7-7 and TRBJ2-1, is as follows: GAGVSQSPRYKVTKRGQDVTLRCDPISSHATLYWYQQALGQGPEFLTYFNYEAQPDKSGLPSDRFSAERPEGSISTLTIQRTEQRDSAMYRCASSATSGLNEQFFGPGTRLTVL.

V is TRBV6-5 and J is TRBJ1-3; D is unresolved. The germline gives CDR1 MNHEY, CDR2 SVGAGI. Trimming pared 8 bases from V and 0 bases from J, leaving 8 bases between. CDR3 length: 13 amino acids. CDR3 residues: CASGGSSGNTIYF. CDR3 nucleotides: TGTGCCAGCGGTGGGAGCTCTGGAAACACCATATATTTT.

This clone was counted once. The chain couples TRBV4-3 to TRBJ2-3, with 7 nucleotides matching TRBD2. The germline V gene encodes CDR1 LGHNA and CDR2 YSLEER. Unmatched junction bases numbered 6, after V lost 2 bases and J lost 4 bases. There are 15 residues in the CDR3. CDR3 coding DNA: TGCGCCAGCAGCCAACAATCCGGGGGGTCAGATACGCAGTATTTT. Protein sequence: CASSQQSGGSDTQYF.

The rearrangement links TRBV4-1 to TRBJ1-1; TRBD1 matches 7 bases. Germline V gene data show CDR1 as MGHRA and CDR2 as YSYEKL. The CDR3 spans 12 residues. J lost 9 bases, V lost 4 bases, and 5 bases had no gene match. Written as DNA, the CDR3 is TGCGCCAGCAGCCTTTACAGGGGTAAAGCTTTCTTT. It is translated as CASSLYRGKAFF.

This chain links TRBV4-3 with TRBJ2-6; D may be TRBD1 (6 bases). The CDR3 runs 16 residues. The ends were cut back, 4 bases at V and 4 bases at J, with 14 bases in the middle. Germline loops: CDR1 LGHNA, CDR2 YSLEER. CDR3 bases: TGCGCCAGCAGCCCGTCAACAGGGACCGGGGCCAACGTCCTGACTTTC. Protein: CASSPSTGTGANVLTF.

The chain employs TRBV5-4 and TRBJ1-2; TRBD1 matches at 8 bases. The CDR3 is 17 residues long. Germline-derived CDR1 and CDR2 are SGHNT and YYREEE (reference sequence). V lost 5 bases, J lost 4 bases, and 16 bases stayed unmatched. The CDR3 DNA sequence: TGTGCCAGCAGAAACGCGTGGGACAGGATGAAGGGCTATGGCTACACCTTC. It encodes CASRNAWDRMKGYGYTF.

The rearrangement links TRBV7-6 to TRBJ2-7; 9 bases line up with TRBD1. CDR3 length: 15 amino acids. CDR1 and CDR2 from the germline V gene are SGHVS and FNYEAQ. Trimming took 3 bases from V and 6 from J; bases not matched to a gene: 9. The CDR3 loop reads CASSFFGQGQGEQYF. CDR3 bases: TGTGCCAGCAGCTTTTTTGGACAGGGGCAGGGCGAGCAGTACTTC. Based on the CDR3 plus reference TRBV7-6 and TRBJ2-7, the full variable domain is GAGVSQSPRYKVTKRGQDVALRCDPISGHVSLYWYRQALGQGPEFLTYFNYEAQQDKSGLPNDRFSAERPEGSISTLTIQRTEQRDSAMYRCASSFFGQGQGEQYFGPGTRLTVT.

The chain combines TRBV5-4 with TRBJ1-5; D possibly corresponds to TRBD1 (6 bases). The ends were cut back, 4 bases at V and 1 base at J, with 9 bases in the middle. CDR1 and CDR2 (germline): SGHNT, YYREEE (reference sequence). The CDR3 is 14 amino acids. CDR3 residues: CASSKDRSNQPQHF. As DNA, the CDR3 is TGTGCCAGCAGCAAGGACAGAAGCAATCAGCCCCAGCATTTT.

This clone was recorded only once. V and J are TRBV28 and TRBJ2-3, with TRBD1 identical over 10 bases. The germline CDR1 and CDR2 sequences are MDHEN and SYDVKM. Trimming cost V 5 bases and J 5 bases; bases outside gene matches: 13. The CDR3 is 17 residues long. Written as DNA, the CDR3 is TGTGCCAGCAGTACTATATCCCTGACAGGGGGCAGAGATACGCAGTATTTT. This encodes CASSTISLTGGRDTQYF.

In this sample, this clone turned up once. The V gene is TRBV4-1, the J gene TRBJ2-2; the match to TRBD2 covers 7 bases. Germline lookup yields CDR1 MGHRA and CDR2 YSYEKL. This CDR3 spans 17 amino acids. The V segment lost 4 bases and the J segment 5 bases; nucleotides outside the gene matches: 13. For the CDR3, the DNA is TGCGCCAGCAGCCTGTCCGGGTCGGGGAGGGTTACCGGGGAGCTGTTTTTT. Residues: CASSLSGSGRVTGELFF.

The rearrangement joins TRBV6-6 to TRBJ2-7, with 12 bases that match TRBD1. Unmatched junction bases numbered 12, after V lost 7 bases and J lost 5 bases. Germline CDR1 and CDR2: MNHNY and SVGAGI (reference sequence). This CDR3 region has 16 residues. The CDR3 coding sequence is TGTGCCAGCACCCCAGCCCGGGGACAGGGGGCCCACGAGCAGTACTTC. Protein sequence: CASTPARGQGAHEQYF.

This rearrangement joins TRBV9 to TRBJ2-3; 8 nucleotides agree with TRBD2. Germline lookup yields CDR1 SGDLS and CDR2 YYNGEE. The J segment lost 2 bases and the V segment lost 3 bases, leaving 8 bases of the junction unmatched. CDR3 length equals 16 residues. The CDR3 nucleotides are TGTGCCAGCAGCGAATCCACTAGCGGACTCACAGATACGCAGTATTTT. It is translated as CASSESTSGLTDTQYF.

The V call is TRBV5-6, the J call TRBJ2-2; 11 bases fit TRBD1. J was trimmed by 3 bases and V by 4 bases; bases with no gene match: 8. Per germline, CDR1 SGHDT and CDR2 YYEEEE. The CDR3 length is 17 residues. The CDR3, as DNA: TGTGCCAGCAGCCCCCAAGGACAGGGGGCAGACACCGGGGAGCTGTTTTTT. This codes for CASSPQGQGADTGELFF.

This clone has just a few counts. The chain links TRBV5-4 to TRBJ2-7; 13 bases line up with TRBD2. Per germline, CDR1 SGHNT and CDR2 YYREEE (reference sequence). The CDR3 sequence is 18 residues long. V lost 1 base, J lost 7 bases, and 14 bases stayed unmatched. The CDR3 DNA reads as TGTGCCAGCAGCTTGCCCACCGCATTCCCGGGACTAGCGGGAGAGCAGTACTTC. Translating it yields CASSLPTAFPGLAGEQYF. Full variable domain (rest looked up from reference TRBV5-4 and TRBJ2-7): ETGVTQSPTHLIKTRGQQVTLRCSSQSGHNTVSWYQQALGQGPQFIFQYYREEENGRGNFPPRFSGLQFPNYSSELNVNALELDDSALYLCASSLPTAFPGLAGEQYFGPGTRLTVT.

The chain combines TRBV5-5 with TRBJ1-3; D not resolved. CDR1 SGHKS and CDR2 YYEKEE come from the germline V gene (reference sequence). CDR3 length: 16 residues. V was pared by 4 bases and J by 0 bases, with 14 bases between. The CDR3 loop reads CASSVSQASSGNTIYF. The CDR3 DNA reads as TGTGCCAGCAGCGTCTCGCAGGCCAGCTCTGGAAACACCATATATTTT.

The rearrangement links TRBV11-2 to TRBJ2-5; maybe TRBD1 (6 bases). The CDR3 length is 15 residues. CDR1 is SGHAT and CDR2 is FQNNGV in the germline V gene. V lost 0 bases to trimming and J lost 2 bases, with 10 bases between them. The CDR3 nucleotides read TGTGCCAGCAGCTTAGATCATACAGGGCAAGAGACCCAGTACTTC. Protein: CASSLDHTGQETQYF.

The chain uses TRBV4-2 and TRBJ2-3; unclear D gene. The CDR3 spans 12 residues. The ends were cut back, 4 bases at V and 2 bases at J, with 4 bases in the middle. Germline CDR1 and CDR2: LGHNA and YNFKEQ. CDR3 in DNA: TGTGCCAGCAGCCTCTACACAGATACGCAGTATTTT. Its translation is CASSLYTDTQYF.

This clone was seen a handful of times. V usage is TRBV7-8 and J usage is TRBJ2-1; 7 bases align to TRBD1. V lost 5 bases to trimming and J lost 10 bases; unmatched junction nucleotides: 14. Per the germline V gene, CDR1 is SGHVS and CDR2 is FQNEAQ. This CDR3 region has 15 residues. The CDR3 region is CASSPTRQGDREQFF. CDR3 sequence (DNA): TGTGCCAGCAGCCCGACGCGACAGGGTGATCGCGAGCAGTTCTTC.

The CDR3 coding sequence is TGTGCCACCAGCAGATACAGGGACTCCTACGAGCAGTACTTC. It encodes CATSRYRDSYEQYF. The V and J genes are TRBV15 and TRBJ2-7, with D possibly matching TRBD1 (6 bases). CDR1 is LNHNV, CDR2 YYDKDF, per germline (reference sequence). CDR3 length: 14 residues. Trimming took off 2 bases at V and 0 bases at J, with 8 bases between the two ends.

This clone has just a few counts. The chain links TRBV5-1 to TRBJ2-3; TRBD1 matches 11 bases. The CDR3 totals 14 residues. Germline V CDR1 and CDR2: SGHRS, YFSETQ. Trimming took 4 bases from V and 6 from J; bases not matched to a gene: 4. The CDR3 loop reads CASSLGQGGDTQYF. DNA of the CDR3: TGCGCCAGCAGCCTGGGACAGGGGGGGGATACGCAGTATTTT.